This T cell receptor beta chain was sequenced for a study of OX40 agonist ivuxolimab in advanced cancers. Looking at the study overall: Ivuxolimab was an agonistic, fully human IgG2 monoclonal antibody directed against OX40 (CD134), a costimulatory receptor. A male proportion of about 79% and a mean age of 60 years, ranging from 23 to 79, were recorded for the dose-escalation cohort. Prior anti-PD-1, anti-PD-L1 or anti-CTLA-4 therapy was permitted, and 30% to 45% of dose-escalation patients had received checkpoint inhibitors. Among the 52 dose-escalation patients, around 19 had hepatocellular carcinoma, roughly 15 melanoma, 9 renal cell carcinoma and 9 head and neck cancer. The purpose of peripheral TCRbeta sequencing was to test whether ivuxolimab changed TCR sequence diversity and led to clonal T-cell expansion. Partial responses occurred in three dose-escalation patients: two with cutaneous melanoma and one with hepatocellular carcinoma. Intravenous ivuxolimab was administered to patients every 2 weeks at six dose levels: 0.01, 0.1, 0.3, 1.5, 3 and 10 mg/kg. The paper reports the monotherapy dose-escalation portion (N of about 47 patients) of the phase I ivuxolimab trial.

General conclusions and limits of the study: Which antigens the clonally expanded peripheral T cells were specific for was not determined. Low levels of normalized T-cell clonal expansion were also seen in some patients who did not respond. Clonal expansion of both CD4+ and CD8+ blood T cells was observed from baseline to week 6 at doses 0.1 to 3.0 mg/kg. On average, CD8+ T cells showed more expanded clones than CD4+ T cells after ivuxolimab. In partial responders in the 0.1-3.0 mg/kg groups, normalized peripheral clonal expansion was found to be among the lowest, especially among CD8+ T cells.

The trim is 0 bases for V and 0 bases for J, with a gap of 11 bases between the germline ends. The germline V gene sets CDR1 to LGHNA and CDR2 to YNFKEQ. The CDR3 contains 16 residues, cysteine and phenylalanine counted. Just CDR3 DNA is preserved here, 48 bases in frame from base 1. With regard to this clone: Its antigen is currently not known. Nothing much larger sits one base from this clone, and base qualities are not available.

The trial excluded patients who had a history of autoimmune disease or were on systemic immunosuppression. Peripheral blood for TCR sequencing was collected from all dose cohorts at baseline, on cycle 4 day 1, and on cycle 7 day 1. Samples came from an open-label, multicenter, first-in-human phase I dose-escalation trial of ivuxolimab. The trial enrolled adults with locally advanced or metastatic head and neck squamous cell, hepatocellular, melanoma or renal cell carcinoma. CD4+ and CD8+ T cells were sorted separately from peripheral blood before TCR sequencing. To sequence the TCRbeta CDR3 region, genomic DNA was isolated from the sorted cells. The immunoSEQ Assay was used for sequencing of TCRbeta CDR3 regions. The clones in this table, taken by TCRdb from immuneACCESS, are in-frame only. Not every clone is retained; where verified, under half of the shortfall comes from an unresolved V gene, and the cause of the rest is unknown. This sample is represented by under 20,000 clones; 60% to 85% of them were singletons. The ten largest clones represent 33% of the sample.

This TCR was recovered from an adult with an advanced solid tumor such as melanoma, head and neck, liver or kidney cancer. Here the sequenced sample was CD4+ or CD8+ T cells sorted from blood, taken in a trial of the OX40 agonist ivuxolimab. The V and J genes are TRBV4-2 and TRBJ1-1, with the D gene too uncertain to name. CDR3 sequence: CASSQEAGSLNTEAFF. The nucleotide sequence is TGTGCCAGCAGCCAAGAAGCAGGCTCCTTGAACACTGAAGCTTTCTTT.